These T cell receptor beta chains were read from a single sample in a study of blood T cells in healthy people across ages. TCRdb recomputed calls from the 5' RACE reads with MiXCR, one row per CDR3 protein. This sample yields 1,800,000 or so distinct CDR3 sequences, of which around 40% are seen a single time; under 30% belongs to the top ten. Sequencing input: blood. These receptors all come from a human donor in good health. The CDR3 runs from the conserved cysteine through the conserved F or W. The D gene is left open where the match is weak. Clone size is stated in some rows and not others, as once, few, many or a class when expanded.

length	J	size	D	V	DNA	CDR3
15	TRBJ2-5	few	-	TRBV29-1	TGCAGCGTTGAAATCTCCAGGGTCCTTCGGGAGACCCAGTACTTC	CSVEISRVLRETQYF
18	TRBJ2-3	few	-	TRBV20-1	TGCAGTGCTAGACTTAGGACTGGTGTCTACACTAGCACAGATACGCAGTATTTT	CSARLRTGVYTSTDTQYF
13	TRBJ2-5	few	-	TRBV18	TGTGCCAGCTCACCAGCGACAGGCGGTGAGCAGTACTTC	CASSPATGGEQYF
16	TRBJ2-1	-	-	TRBV18	TGTGCCAACTCGTTACGTCAGGAATACTCCTACAATGAGCAGTTCTTC	CANSLRQEYSYNEQFF
14	TRBJ1-6	-	-	TRBV4-3	TGCGCCAGCAGCCCCCGGGGTTATAATTCACCCCTCCACTTT	CASSPRGYNSPLHF
15	TRBJ2-7	-	-	TRBV7-3	TGTGCCAGCAGTTTAGGACAGTCCTTATCCTACGAGCAGTACTTC	CASSLGQSLSYEQYF
14	TRBJ2-7	few	-	TRBV3-1	TGTGCCAGCAGCCAAGATCTTGAATCCTACGAGCAGTACTTC	CASSQDLESYEQYF
16	TRBJ2-5	-	TRBD2	TRBV6-2/TRBV6-3	TGTGCCAGCAGGACGGGACTAGCGGCATACCAAGAGACCCAGTACTTC	CASRTGLAAYQETQYF
14	TRBJ2-7	-	-	TRBV7-9	TGTGCCAGCAGCTTGCACAGAATCTCCTACGAGCAGTACTTC	CASSLHRISYEQYF
14	TRBJ2-1	-	TRBD1	TRBV28	TGTGCCAGCACCCGGGACAGGGGGCCCAATGAGCAGTTCTTC	CASTRDRGPNEQFF
15	TRBJ2-5	-	-	TRBV7-2	TGTGCCAGCAGCACGCAAACAGGGACTCCAGGGTCCCAGTACTTC	CASSTQTGTPGSQYF
14	TRBJ2-5	-	-	TRBV7-6	TGTGCCAGCAGCTTAGTTCCACCTTGGGAGACCCAGTACTTC	CASSLVPPWETQYF
14	TRBJ2-3	few	TRBD1	TRBV15	TGTGCCACCAGCAGGGGACAGGCGACAGATACGCAGTATTTT	CATSRGQATDTQYF
14	TRBJ1-2	-	-	TRBV12-3/TRBV12-4	TGTGCCAGCAGTTTTAGCAGGCTGGACTATGGCTACACCTTC	CASSFSRLDYGYTF
16	TRBJ1-1	-	-	TRBV29-1	TGCAGCGTAGGCTCATTGGACGGTCGGGTGACCACTGAAGCTTTCTTT	CSVGSLDGRVTTEAFF
13	TRBJ2-1	-	TRBD2	TRBV25-1	TGTGCCAGCAGTGCTAGCGGGGACGGTGAGCAGTTCTTC	CASSASGDGEQFF
17	TRBJ2-3	-	-	TRBV5-1	TGCGCCAGCAGCTTGGGCGGGGCCCAGGGGGGGACAGATACGCAGTATTTT	CASSLGGAQGGTDTQYF
14	TRBJ1-1	few	-	TRBV3-1	TGTGCCAGCAGCCAAGATACGGGGTGGACTGAAGCTTTCTTT	CASSQDTGWTEAFF
16	TRBJ2-5	few	TRBD2	TRBV5-1	TGCGCCAGCAGCTTGAGCGCTAGCGGGGGACAAGAGACCCAGTACTTC	CASSLSASGGQETQYF
17	TRBJ2-5	few	TRBD1	TRBV20-1	TGCAGTGCTAGCTCGTGGCCGGGACAGGGTATTAGCGAGACCCAGTACTTC	CSASSWPGQGISETQYF
16	TRBJ2-6	many	-	TRBV2	TGTGCCAGCAGACAGGGAAGAAACTCTGGGGCCAACGTCCTGACTTTC	CASRQGRNSGANVLTF
10	TRBJ1-2	few	-	TRBV2	TGTGCCAGCACGGGCTCTGGCTACACCTTC	CASTGSGYTF
16	TRBJ1-2	few	TRBD1	TRBV7-2	TGTGCCAGCAGCACAGGGGGACAGGAAATGTTGGGAGGCTACACCTTC	CASSTGGQEMLGGYTF
16	TRBJ2-5	-	-	TRBV12-5	TGTGCTAGTGGTTTTGGGTGGGGCAGGGTCAAAGAGACCCAGTACTTC	CASGFGWGRVKETQYF
14	TRBJ1-1	few	TRBD1	TRBV7-9	TGTGCCAGCAGTTGGACAGGGTCGGACACTGAAGCTTTCTTT	CASSWTGSDTEAFF
13	TRBJ1-1	-	-	TRBV6-5	TGTGCCAGCAGATCCATTATGAACACTGAAGCTTTCTTT	CASRSIMNTEAFF
15	TRBJ2-7	-	-	TRBV7-8	TGTGCCAGCAGCTTATCCGGTCGGGGCTACAATGAGCAGTACTTC	CASSLSGRGYNEQYF
16	TRBJ1-1	-	TRBD1	TRBV7-2	TGTGCCAGCAGCTTAGGCCCCGGGACAGGGACCACTGAAGCTTTCTTT	CASSLGPGTGTTEAFF
13	TRBJ2-5	-	-	TRBV28	TGTGCCAGCAGTTTCATAGGCCGGGAGACCCAGTACTTC	CASSFIGRETQYF
13	TRBJ2-3	-	-	TRBV7-9	TGTGCCAGCACCGGGGTGAACACAGATACGCAGTATTTT	CASTGVNTDTQYF
15	TRBJ1-1	few	-	TRBV5-1	TGCGCCAGCAGCTTGGTTCAGGGGAAGAGGTCTGAAGCTTTCTTT	CASSLVQGKRSEAFF
14	TRBJ1-2	-	-	TRBV7-6	TGTGCCAGCAGCTTCTGGACGGGAAACTATGGCTACACCTTC	CASSFWTGNYGYTF
13	TRBJ1-2	-	-	TRBV9	TGTGCCAACAGCGCTTCGGGAGGCTATGGCTACACCTTC	CANSASGGYGYTF
13	TRBJ2-1	many	TRBD1	TRBV29-1	TGCAGCGTTGGGACAGGGGGTTCAAATGAGCAGTTCTTC	CSVGTGGSNEQFF
17	TRBJ1-6	-	TRBD1	TRBV5-1	TGCGCCAGCAGCCTCGGGACAGGGGGCAGATTGTATTCACCCCTCCACTTT	CASSLGTGGRLYSPLHF
12	TRBJ1-2	-	TRBD1	TRBV29-1	TGCAGCGCTGGGACAGTCGCCTATGGCTACACCTTC	CSAGTVAYGYTF
16	TRBJ1-5	-	-	TRBV7-9	TGTGCCGGCAGCTTAGATAGTCAGTTTAGTGATCAGCCCCAGCATTTT	CAGSLDSQFSDQPQHF
17	TRBJ2-6	few	-	TRBV7-3	TGTGCCAGCAGCCCATCGGGGACCCTCTCTGGGGCCAACGTCCTGACTTTC	CASSPSGTLSGANVLTF
14	TRBJ1-2	-	-	TRBV7-6	TGTGCCAGCAGCCCAGGCGGGGATCTCTATGGCTACACCTTC	CASSPGGDLYGYTF
16	TRBJ2-3	-	TRBD2	TRBV5-6	TGTGCCAGCAGCTTGGGCTGGCGGGGGATCACAGATACGCAGTATTTT	CASSLGWRGITDTQYF
14	TRBJ2-5	many	TRBD2	TRBV7-9	TGTGCCAGCAGTTCTAGCGGGGACCAAGAGACCCAGTACTTC	CASSSSGDQETQYF
16	TRBJ1-2	-	-	TRBV12-3/TRBV12-4	TGTGCCAGCAGTTTAGGTCAAGGGGGAGCTAACTATGGCTACACCTTC	CASSLGQGGANYGYTF
16	TRBJ2-7	few	-	TRBV3-1	TGTGCCAGCAGCCCGCCGGGCCCTAAAACTTCCTACGAGCAGTACTTC	CASSPPGPKTSYEQYF
15	TRBJ2-3	few	-	TRBV27	TGTGCCAGCAGTTTATTGGGGGCGGGCACAGATACGCAGTATTTT	CASSLLGAGTDTQYF
17	TRBJ2-3	-	-	TRBV4-3	TGCGCCAGCAGCCAAGAACTAGGCCCACTTAGCACAGATACGCAGTATTTT	CASSQELGPLSTDTQYF
16	TRBJ1-2	-	TRBD1	TRBV5-1	TGCGCCAGCAGCTTAACGACAGGGGCAGGAGGCTATGGCTACACCTTC	CASSLTTGAGGYGYTF
12	TRBJ1-4	few	-	TRBV12-3/TRBV12-4	TGTGCCAGCAGTCCGGGAGAGGGAAAACTGTTTTTT	CASSPGEGKLFF
15	TRBJ2-7	-	TRBD2	TRBV7-2	TGTGCCAGCAGCTTAGCGGCGGGGGGGACGTACGGGCAGTACTTC	CASSLAAGGTYGQYF
13	TRBJ1-6	once	-	TRBV4-2	TGTGCCAGCAGCGTCTCCGCCTTAAGGCCCCTCCACTTT	CASSVSALRPLHF
16	TRBJ2-5	-	TRBD2	TRBV20-1	TGCAGTGCTCTACCGGGACTAGCGGGGACCCAAGAGACCCAGTACTTC	CSALPGLAGTQETQYF
17	TRBJ2-1	-	TRBD2	TRBV7-2	TGTGCCAGCAGCTTAGAGATAGCGGGGGGTTCCTACAATGAGCAGTTCTTC	CASSLEIAGGSYNEQFF
17	TRBJ2-6	-	TRBD1	TRBV7-9	TGTGCCAGCAAGGCCGACAGGGGATTCTCTGGGGCCAACGTCCTGACTTTC	CASKADRGFSGANVLTF
13	TRBJ2-7	-	-	TRBV7-8	TGTGCCAGCAGCTTAGCTAAGATAAACGAGCAGTACTTC	CASSLAKINEQYF
12	TRBJ1-5	-	-	TRBV7-2	TGTGCCAGCAGCTCTAACATTGGAGCCCAGCATTTT	CASSSNIGAQHF
15	TRBJ2-1	few	TRBD1	TRBV7-2	TGTGCCAGCAGCCGCTCCGGGACAGGGTACAATGAGCAGTTCTTC	CASSRSGTGYNEQFF